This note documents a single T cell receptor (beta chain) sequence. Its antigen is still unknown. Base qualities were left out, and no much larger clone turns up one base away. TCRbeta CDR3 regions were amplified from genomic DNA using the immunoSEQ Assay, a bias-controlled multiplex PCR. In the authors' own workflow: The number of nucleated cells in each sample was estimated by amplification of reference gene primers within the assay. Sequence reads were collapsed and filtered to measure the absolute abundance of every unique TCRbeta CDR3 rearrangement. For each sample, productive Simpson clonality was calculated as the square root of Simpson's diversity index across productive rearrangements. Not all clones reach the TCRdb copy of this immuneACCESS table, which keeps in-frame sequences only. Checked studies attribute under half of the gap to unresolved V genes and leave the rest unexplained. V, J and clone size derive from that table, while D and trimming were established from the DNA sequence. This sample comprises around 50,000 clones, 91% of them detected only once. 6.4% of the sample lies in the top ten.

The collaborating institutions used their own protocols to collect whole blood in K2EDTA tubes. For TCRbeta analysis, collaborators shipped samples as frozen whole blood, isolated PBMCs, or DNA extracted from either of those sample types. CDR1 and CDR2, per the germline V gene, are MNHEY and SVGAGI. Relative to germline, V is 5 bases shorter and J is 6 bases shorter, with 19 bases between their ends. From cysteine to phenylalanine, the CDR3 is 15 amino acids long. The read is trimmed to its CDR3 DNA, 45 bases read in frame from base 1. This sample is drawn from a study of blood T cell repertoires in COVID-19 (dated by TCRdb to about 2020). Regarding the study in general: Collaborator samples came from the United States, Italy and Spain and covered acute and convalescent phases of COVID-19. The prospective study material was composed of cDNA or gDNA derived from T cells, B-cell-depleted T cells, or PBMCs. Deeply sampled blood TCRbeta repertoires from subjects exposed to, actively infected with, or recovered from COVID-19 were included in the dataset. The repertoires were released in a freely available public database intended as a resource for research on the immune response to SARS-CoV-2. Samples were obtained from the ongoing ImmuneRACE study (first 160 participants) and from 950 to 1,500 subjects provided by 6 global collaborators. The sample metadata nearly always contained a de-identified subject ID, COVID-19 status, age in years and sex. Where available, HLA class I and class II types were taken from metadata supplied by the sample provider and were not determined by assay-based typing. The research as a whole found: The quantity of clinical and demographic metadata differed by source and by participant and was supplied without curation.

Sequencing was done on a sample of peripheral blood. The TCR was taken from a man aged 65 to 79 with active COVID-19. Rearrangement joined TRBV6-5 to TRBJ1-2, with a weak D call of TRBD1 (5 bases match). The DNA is TGTGCCAGCAGTCCAAGGGGAGGCTTACCGAATGGCTACACCTTC. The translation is CASSPRGGLPNGYTF.